What follows is one T cell receptor (beta chain) and its context. What it recognizes is unknown. From germline, CDR1 is MDHEN and CDR2 SYDVKM. V lost 0 bases and J lost 0, with 6 bases in between. The CDR3 is 15 amino acids. These data belong to a study of T cells in Graves' hyperthyroidism and ophthalmopathy. On the study more broadly: Peripheral blood draws took place at initial diagnosis, ahead of any treatment.

What was amplified from RNA transcripts were TCR beta CDR3 regions. Initially, a first-round RT-PCR of the TCR CDR3 employed the HTBI primer set. One entry per CDR3 protein results from TCRdb running MiXCR on the multiplex PCR reads. The sample consists of approximately 400,000 distinct CDR3 sequences, 15% to 18% of them appearing once. For Graves' hyperthyroidism to be stable, ophthalmopathy could not progress within 18 months. Source material for PBMCs was over 8 ml fresh peripheral blood. Findings of the study overall: Among clonotypes expanded in thyroid above 0.001, most were also found in blood.

V gene TRBV28 combines with J gene TRBJ1-5; D may be TRBD1 (6 bases). This clonotype originated in a woman between 18 and 29 years old with Graves' hyperthyroidism. Input material: blood. DNA of the CDR3: TGTGCCAGCAGTTTATGGGACAGTAGCAATCAGCCCCAGCATTTT. It specifies CASSLWDSSNQPQHF. The whole variable domain, filled in from reference TRBV28 and TRBJ1-5, reads DVKVTQSSRYLVKRTGEKVFLECVQDMDHENMFWYRQDPGLGLRLIYFSYDVKMKEKGDIPEGYSVSREKKERFSLILESASTNQTSMYLCASSLWDSSNQPQHFGDGTRLSIL.